This T cell receptor beta chain was sequenced in a study of blood T cell repertoires in COVID-19. Study context: Collection of acute and convalescent COVID-19 samples took place in the United States, Italy and Spain.

Germline trimming cut 0 bases from V and 2 bases from J; bases unmatched to any gene: 2. This CDR3 has 15 amino acids. Germline CDR1 reads LGHNA; CDR2 reads YSLEER. Sequencing used immunoSEQ multiplex PCR; TCRdb keeps in-frame clones, though not all of them. This repertoire shows 110,000 or so clones, about 85% found once; its top ten account for 3.4%. V gene TRBV4-3 combines with J gene TRBJ2-7, with 9 bases lining up with TRBD1. This TCR came from a man aged 35-49 years with acute or convalescent COVID-19. The sample comprised peripheral blood. The CDR3 loop is CASSQDRDRAYEQYF. The CDR3 bases are TGCGCCAGCAGCCAAGACCGGGACAGGGCCTACGAGCAGTACTTC.